Sequencing of this TCR beta chain was carried out in a study of T cells in Graves' hyperthyroidism and ophthalmopathy. Many counts were recorded for this clonotype. The germline gives CDR1 SGHTA, CDR2 FQGNSA. There are 17 residues in the CDR3. V gave up 1 base and J gave up 5 bases, with 20 bases separating them. The study left out patients who had uncontrolled infection, other autoimmune disease, pregnancy or lactation. TCR beta CDR3 region amplification was performed from RNA transcripts. Researchers ran a first-round RT-PCR on the TCR CDR3 using the HTBI primer set. TCRdb reprocessed the multiplex PCR reads via MiXCR and lists one record per CDR3 protein. The sample consists of 380,000 or so distinct CDR3 sequences, about 19% of them appearing once.

This rearrangement joins TRBV7-2 to TRBJ1-1; D call uncertain. Sequencing used blood. The sequence came from a woman in her late teens or twenties with Graves' hyperthyroidism. The CDR3 loop is CASSLGRRGMFRTEAFF. As DNA, the CDR3 is TGTGCCAGCAGCTTAGGGCGACGTGGGATGTTTAGGACTGAAGCTTTCTTT.